The sequence of this TCR beta chain was determined in a study of T cell responses to AZD1222 COVID-19 vaccine. This CDR3 spans 14 amino acids. Per the germline V gene, CDR1 is SGHTA and CDR2 is FQGNSA. V was cut by 2 bases and J by 2 bases, with 10 bases left in between. The protocol was immunoSEQ multiplex PCR, while the TCRdb copy is restricted to in-frame clones and leaves out a portion. The sample lists about 120,000 clones; around 88% were seen once. The sample here was peripheral blood, taken on day 0 of AZD1222 vaccination. The chain recombines TRBV7-2 with TRBJ2-7; D not certain. The TCR comes from an adult in good health. This CDR3 reads CASSLRRPPYEQYF. Written as DNA, the CDR3 is TGTGCCAGCAGCTTACGGCGTCCACCCTACGAGCAGTACTTC.